What follows is one TCR beta chain and its context. The method was immunoSEQ multiplex PCR; TCRdb's version includes in-frame clones alone and lacks a portion of them. The sample records some 130,000 clones, 65% to 85% being singletons. The CDR3 runs 17 residues. V shed 8 bases, J shed 2 bases, and the junction held 13 bases outside the gene matches. Germline V lookup: CDR1 SQVTM, CDR2 ANQGSEA. This sample was taken from a study of blood T cell repertoires in COVID-19. Study as a whole: Nucleic acid was either cDNA or gDNA, and it came from T cells, B-cell-depleted T cells, or PBMCs.

The TCR comes from a man aged 70 or older with acute or convalescent COVID-19. This chain uses TRBV29-1 with TRBJ2-1; 12 bases map to TRBD1. Material: peripheral blood. CDR3 amino acids: CSSGGDRGHPTYNEQFF. The CDR3 DNA is TGCAGCTCTGGAGGGGACAGGGGGCACCCTACCTACAATGAGCAGTTCTTC.